The T cell receptor (beta chain) described here comes from a study of blood T cell repertoires in COVID-19. Turning to the study itself: COVID-19 samples, acute and convalescent, were from the United States, Italy and Spain.

The table came from immunoSEQ multiplex PCR; TCRdb's copy has only in-frame clones and leaves some out. The repertoire has 93,000 or so clones, more than 75% of them found once; the top ten carry 6.2%. The CDR3 has 16 residues. Germline V lookup: CDR1 MGHRA, CDR2 YSYEKL. The germline V and J ends were trimmed by 1 base and 4 bases, with 16 bases remaining between them. This chain uses TRBV4-1 with TRBJ1-2; D call uncertain. Sequences were obtained from peripheral blood. The source is a human donor in a cohort sampled during active COVID-19. CDR3 sequence (DNA): TGCGCCAGCAGCCAAGTCTGGGAGTCTTTGTCCTATGGCTACACCTTC. The encoded protein is CASSQVWESLSYGYTF.